This TCR beta chain appears in the sequencing data of a study of T cells after yellow fever vaccination. CDR3 length: 15 amino acids. Trimming cost V 4 bases and J 4 bases, with 15 bases left between them. The germline gives CDR1 MNHEY, CDR2 SVGEGT. TCRdb re-analysed the 5' RACE reads in MiXCR, keeping a single row per CDR3 protein. The sample lists 620,000 or so distinct CDR3 sequences, 9% to 15% occurring once. This clonotype was detected a few times. This specimen consisted of PBMCs, obtained on the day of the yellow fever booster vaccination. The chain uses TRBV6-2 or TRBV6-3 and TRBJ2-3; a possible D gene is TRBD2 (6 bases). This clonotype originated in a man younger than 45 who received the YFV17D yellow fever vaccine. In nucleotides, the CDR3 is TGTGCCAGCAGTTCCCACCTACTAGCCTCAGATACGCAGTATTTT. Encoded protein: CASSSHLLASDTQYF.